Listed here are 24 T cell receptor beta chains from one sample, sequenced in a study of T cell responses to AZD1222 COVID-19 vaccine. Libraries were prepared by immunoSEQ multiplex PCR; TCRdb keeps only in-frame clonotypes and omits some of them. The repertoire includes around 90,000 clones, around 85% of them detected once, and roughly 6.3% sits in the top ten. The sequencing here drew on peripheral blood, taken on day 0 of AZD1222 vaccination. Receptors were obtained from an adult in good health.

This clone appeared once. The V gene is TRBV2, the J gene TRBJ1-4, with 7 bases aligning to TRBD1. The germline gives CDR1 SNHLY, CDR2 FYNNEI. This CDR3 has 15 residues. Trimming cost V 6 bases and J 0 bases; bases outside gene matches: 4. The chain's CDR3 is CASRAGGATNEKLFF. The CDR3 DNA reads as TGTGCCAGCAGAGCAGGGGGAGCAACTAATGAAAAACTGTTTTTT.

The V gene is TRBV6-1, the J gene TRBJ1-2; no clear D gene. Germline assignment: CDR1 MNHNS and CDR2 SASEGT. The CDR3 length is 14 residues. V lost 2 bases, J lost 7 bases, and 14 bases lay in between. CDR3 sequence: CASSERALLAGYTF. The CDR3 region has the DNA TGTGCCAGCAGTGAAAGGGCGCTATTAGCTGGCTACACCTTC.

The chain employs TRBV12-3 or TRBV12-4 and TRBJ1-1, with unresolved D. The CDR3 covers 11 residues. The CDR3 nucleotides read TGTGTCAGTAGGGTTAACACTGAAGCTTTCTTT. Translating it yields CVSRVNTEAFF.

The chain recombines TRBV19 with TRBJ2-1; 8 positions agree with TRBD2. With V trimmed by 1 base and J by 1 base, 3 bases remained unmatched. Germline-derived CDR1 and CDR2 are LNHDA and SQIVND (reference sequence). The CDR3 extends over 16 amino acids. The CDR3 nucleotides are TGTGCCAGTAGTATAGCAAGCGGGAGATCCTACAATGAGCAGTTCTTC. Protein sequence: CASSIASGRSYNEQFF.

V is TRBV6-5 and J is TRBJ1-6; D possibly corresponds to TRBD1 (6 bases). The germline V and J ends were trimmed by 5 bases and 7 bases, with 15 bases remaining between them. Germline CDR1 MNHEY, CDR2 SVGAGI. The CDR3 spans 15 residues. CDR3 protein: CASSIARTANSPLHF. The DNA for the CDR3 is TGTGCCAGCAGTATCGCTAGGACAGCCAATTCACCCCTCCACTTT.

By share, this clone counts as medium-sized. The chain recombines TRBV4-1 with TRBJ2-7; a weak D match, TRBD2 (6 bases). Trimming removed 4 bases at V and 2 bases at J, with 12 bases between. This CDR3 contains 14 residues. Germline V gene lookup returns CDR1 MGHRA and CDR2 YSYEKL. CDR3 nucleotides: TGCGCCAGCAGCCTCACTGGAGGGCCCTACGAGCAGTACTTC. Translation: CASSLTGGPYEQYF.

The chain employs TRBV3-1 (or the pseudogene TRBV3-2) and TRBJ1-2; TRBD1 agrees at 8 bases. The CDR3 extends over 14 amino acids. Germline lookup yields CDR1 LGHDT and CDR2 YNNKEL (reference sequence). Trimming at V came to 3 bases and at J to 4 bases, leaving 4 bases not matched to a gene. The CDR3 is CASSQTGDGYGYTF. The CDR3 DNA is TGTGCCAGCAGCCAGACAGGGGATGGCTATGGCTACACCTTC.

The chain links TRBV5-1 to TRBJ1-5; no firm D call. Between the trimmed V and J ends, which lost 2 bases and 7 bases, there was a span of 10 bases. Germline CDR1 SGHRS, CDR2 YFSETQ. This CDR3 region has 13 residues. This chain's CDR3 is CASSLGVSQPQHF. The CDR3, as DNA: TGCGCCAGCAGCTTAGGAGTTTCCCAGCCCCAGCATTTT.

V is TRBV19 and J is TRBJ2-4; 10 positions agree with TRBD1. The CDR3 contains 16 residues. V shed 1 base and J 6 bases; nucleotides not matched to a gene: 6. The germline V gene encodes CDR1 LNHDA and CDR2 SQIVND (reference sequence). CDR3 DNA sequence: TGTGCCAGTAGTATAGGGGGACAGGGGTCCGGAAACATTCAGTACTTC. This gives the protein CASSIGGQGSGNIQYF.

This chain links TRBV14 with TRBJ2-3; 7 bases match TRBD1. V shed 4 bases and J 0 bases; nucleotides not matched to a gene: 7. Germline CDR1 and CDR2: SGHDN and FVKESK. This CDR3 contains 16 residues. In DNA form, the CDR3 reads TGTGCCAGCAGCCCTTCCGACAGGGCCAGCACAGATACGCAGTATTTT. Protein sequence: CASSPSDRASTDTQYF.

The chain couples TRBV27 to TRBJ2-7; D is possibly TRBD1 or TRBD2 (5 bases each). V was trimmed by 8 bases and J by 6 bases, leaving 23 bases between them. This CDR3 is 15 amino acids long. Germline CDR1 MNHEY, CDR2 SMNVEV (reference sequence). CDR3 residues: CASREGGRESPEQYF. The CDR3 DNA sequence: TGTGCCAGCCGTGAGGGTGGCAGGGAGTCCCCCGAGCAGTACTTC.

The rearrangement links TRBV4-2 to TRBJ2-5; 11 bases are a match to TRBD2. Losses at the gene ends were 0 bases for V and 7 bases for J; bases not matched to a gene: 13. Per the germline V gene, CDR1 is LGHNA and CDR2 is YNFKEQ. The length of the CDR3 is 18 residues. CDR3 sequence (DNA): TGTGCCAGCAGCCAAGATCGGAAGCTAGCGGGAGGTGGATTGACCCAGTACTTC. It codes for CASSQDRKLAGGGLTQYF.

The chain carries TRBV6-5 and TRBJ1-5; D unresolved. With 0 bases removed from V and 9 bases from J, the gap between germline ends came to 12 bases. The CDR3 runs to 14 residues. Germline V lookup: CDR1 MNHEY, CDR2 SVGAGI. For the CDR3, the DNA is TGTGCCAGCAGTTACTCTTTGAGTATTGGGCCCCAGCATTTT. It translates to CASSYSLSIGPQHF.

The CDR3 here is CASSLRGESQPQHF. DNA of the CDR3: TGTGCCAGCAGCCTACGGGGGGAGAGTCAGCCCCAGCATTTT. The J gene is TRBJ1-5, the V gene TRBV6-5, with a possible D match to TRBD1 (5 bases). Germline V gene lookup returns CDR1 MNHEY and CDR2 SVGAGI. The CDR3 spans 14 residues. Trimming pared 6 bases from V and 6 bases from J, leaving 15 bases between.

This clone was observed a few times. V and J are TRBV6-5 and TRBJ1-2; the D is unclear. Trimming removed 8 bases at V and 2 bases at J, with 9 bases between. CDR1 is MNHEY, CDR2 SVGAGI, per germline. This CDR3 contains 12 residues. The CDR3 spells CASSEGNYGYTF. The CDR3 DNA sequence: TGTGCCAGCTCGGAAGGAAACTATGGCTACACCTTC.

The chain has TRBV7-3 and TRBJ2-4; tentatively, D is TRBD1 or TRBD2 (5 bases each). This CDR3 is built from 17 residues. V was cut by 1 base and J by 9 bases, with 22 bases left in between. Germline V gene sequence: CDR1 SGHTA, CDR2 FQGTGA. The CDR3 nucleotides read TGTGCCAGCAGCTTAAGGGCACTGCCGGGACCCGCGGGCATTCAGTACTTC. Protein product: CASSLRALPGPAGIQYF. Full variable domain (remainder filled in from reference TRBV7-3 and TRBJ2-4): GAGVSQTPSNKVTEKGKYVELRCDPISGHTALYWYRQSLGQGPEFLIYFQGTGAADDSGLPNDRFFAVRPEGSVSTLKIQRTERGDSAVYLCASSLRALPGPAGIQYFGAGTRLSVL.

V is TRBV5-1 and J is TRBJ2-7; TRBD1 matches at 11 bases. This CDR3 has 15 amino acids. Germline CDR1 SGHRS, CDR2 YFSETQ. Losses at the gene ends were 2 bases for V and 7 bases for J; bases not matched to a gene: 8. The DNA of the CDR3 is TGCGCCAGCAGCTTTGGCGGACAGGGGGCAGGAGAGCAGTACTTC. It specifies CASSFGGQGAGEQYF.

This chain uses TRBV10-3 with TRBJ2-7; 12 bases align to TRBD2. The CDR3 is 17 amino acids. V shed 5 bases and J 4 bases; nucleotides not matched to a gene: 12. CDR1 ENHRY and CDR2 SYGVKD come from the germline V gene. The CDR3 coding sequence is TGTGCCATCAGTTCCCTAAGATCTAGCGGGAGGGGGTACGAGCAGTACTTC. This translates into CAISSLRSSGRGYEQYF.

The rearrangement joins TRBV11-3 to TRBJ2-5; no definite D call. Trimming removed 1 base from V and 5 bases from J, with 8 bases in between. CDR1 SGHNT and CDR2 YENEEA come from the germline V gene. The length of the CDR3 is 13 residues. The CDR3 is CASSLAGRETQYF. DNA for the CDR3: TGTGCCAGCAGCTTAGCTGGCCGGGAGACCCAGTACTTC.

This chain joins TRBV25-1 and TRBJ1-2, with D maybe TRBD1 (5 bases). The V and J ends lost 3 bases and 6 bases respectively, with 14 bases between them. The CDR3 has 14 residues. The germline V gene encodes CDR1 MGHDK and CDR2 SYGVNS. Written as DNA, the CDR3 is TGTGCCAGCAGTGATCCCCCCAGGGTGAATGGCTACACCTTC. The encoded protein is CASSDPPRVNGYTF.

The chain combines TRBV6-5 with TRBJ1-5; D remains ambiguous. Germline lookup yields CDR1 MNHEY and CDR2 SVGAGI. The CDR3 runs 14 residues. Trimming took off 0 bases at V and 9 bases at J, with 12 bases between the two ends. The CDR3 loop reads CASSYSGRKGPQHF. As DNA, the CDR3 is TGTGCCAGCAGTTACTCGGGAAGGAAAGGGCCCCAGCATTTT.

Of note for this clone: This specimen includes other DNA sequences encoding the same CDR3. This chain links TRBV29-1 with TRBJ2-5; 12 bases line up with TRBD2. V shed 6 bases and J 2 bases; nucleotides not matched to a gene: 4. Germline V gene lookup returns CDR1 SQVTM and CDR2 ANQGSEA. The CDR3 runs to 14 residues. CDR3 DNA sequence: TGCAGCGTCGGTCTAGCGGGGGGGCAAGAGACCCAGTACTTC. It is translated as CSVGLAGGQETQYF.

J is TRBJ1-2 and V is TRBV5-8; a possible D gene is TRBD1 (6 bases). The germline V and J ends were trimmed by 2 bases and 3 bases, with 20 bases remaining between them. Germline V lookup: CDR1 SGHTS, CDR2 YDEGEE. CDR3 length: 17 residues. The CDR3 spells CASSFYVQGHRYYGYTF. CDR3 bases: TGTGCCAGCAGCTTTTATGTCCAGGGACACCGATACTATGGCTACACCTTC.

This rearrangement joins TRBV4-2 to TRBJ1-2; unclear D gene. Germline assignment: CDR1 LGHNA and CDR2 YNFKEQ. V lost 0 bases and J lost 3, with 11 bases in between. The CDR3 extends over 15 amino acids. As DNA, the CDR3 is TGTGCCAGCAGCCAAGATTTACTCTCCTACTATGGCTACACCTTC. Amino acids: CASSQDLLSYYGYTF.